The source of this T cell receptor beta chain is a study of OX40 agonist ivuxolimab in advanced cancers. Study-level background: Ivuxolimab was a fully human IgG2 agonistic monoclonal antibody targeting the costimulatory receptor OX40 (CD134). Intravenous ivuxolimab was administered to patients every 2 weeks at six dose levels: 0.01, 0.1, 0.3, 1.5, 3 and 10 mg/kg. Of the 52 patients in dose escalation, about 20 had hepatocellular carcinoma, some 15 had melanoma, 9 had renal cell carcinoma and 9 had head and neck cancer. In the dose-escalation cohort, approximately 82% of patients were male, and the mean age was roughly 60 years, with a range of about 23 to 90. Prior anti-PD-1, anti-PD-L1 or anti-CTLA-4 therapy was permitted, and checkpoint inhibitors had been received by roughly 42% of dose-escalation patients. Partial responses occurred in three dose-escalation patients, of whom one had hepatocellular carcinoma and two had cutaneous melanoma. Peripheral TCRbeta sequencing aimed to test whether ivuxolimab altered TCR sequence diversity and caused clonal T-cell expansion. The paper reports the monotherapy dose-escalation portion (N of about 51 patients) of the phase I ivuxolimab trial.

Genomic DNA was isolated from the sorted cells so that the TCRbeta CDR3 region could be sequenced. The immunoSEQ Assay was used to sequence the TCRbeta CDR3 regions. As stored in TCRdb, this immuneACCESS dataset retains in-frame rearrangements with V and J assigned. A fraction of the clones does not appear; measured against another copy, unresolved V genes explain less than half of the discrepancy, and the remainder lacks a known reason. The sample table shows some 130,000 clones, and 90% to 95% are seen once. The top ten hold roughly 1% of the sample. As to this clone: It has no known antigen specificity. No per-base quality is available; no much larger clone lies one base away.

The trial excluded patients who had a history of autoimmune disease or who were on systemic immunosuppression. In every dose cohort, peripheral blood was drawn for TCR sequencing at baseline, cycle 4 day 1, and cycle 7 day 1. The samples were taken from a phase I, first-in-human, multicenter, open-label dose-escalation trial of ivuxolimab. Adults with locally advanced or metastatic melanoma, renal cell carcinoma, hepatocellular carcinoma or head and neck squamous cell carcinoma were enrolled in the trial. CD4+ and CD8+ T cells were sorted separately from peripheral blood before TCR sequencing. CDR1 and CDR2 (SQVTM, ANQGSEA) derive from the germline V gene. Spanning cysteine to phenylalanine, the CDR3 consists of 13 amino acids. Only the CDR3 part of the read is kept: 39 bases, read in frame from the first base. V trim: 6 bases; J trim: 4 bases; unmatched bases: 9. General conclusions and limits of the study: The antigen specificity of the peripheral T cells that underwent clonal expansion was not determined. Low levels of normalized T-cell clonal expansion were also seen in some patients who did not respond. At doses of 0.1 to 3.0 mg/kg, clonal expansion of both CD4+ and CD8+ blood T cells was observed from baseline to week 6. In the 0.1-3.0 mg/kg groups, partial responders were among the patients with the lowest normalized peripheral clonal expansion, particularly in CD8+ T cells. On average, CD8+ T cells showed more expanded clones than CD4+ T cells after ivuxolimab.

The chain is encoded by TRBV29-1 joined to TRBJ2-7; TRBD2 aligns with 7 central bases. The starting material was CD4+ or CD8+ T cells sorted from blood, obtained in a trial of the OX40 agonist ivuxolimab. The sequence derives from an adult with an advanced solid tumor such as melanoma, head and neck, liver or kidney cancer. Read as DNA, the sequence is TGCAGCGTGGGGGGGGATGGTGTTTACGAGCAGTACTTC. The resulting protein is CSVGGDGVYEQYF.